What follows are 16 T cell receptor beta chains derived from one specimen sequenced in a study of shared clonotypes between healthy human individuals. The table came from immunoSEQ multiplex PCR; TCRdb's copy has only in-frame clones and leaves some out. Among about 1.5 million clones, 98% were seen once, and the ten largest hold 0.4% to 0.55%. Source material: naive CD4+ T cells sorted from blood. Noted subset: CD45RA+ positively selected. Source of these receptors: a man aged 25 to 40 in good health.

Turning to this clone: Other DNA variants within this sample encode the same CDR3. The CDR3 is CASSVEALNTEAFF. Here the CDR3 DNA reads TGTGCCAGCAGCGTAGAAGCTTTGAACACTGAAGCTTTCTTT. V and J are TRBV9 and TRBJ1-1, with D uncertain. The CDR3 has 14 residues. Germline lookup yields CDR1 SGDLS and CDR2 YYNGEE. V lost 0 bases and J 0 bases, leaving 6 bases between the germline ends.

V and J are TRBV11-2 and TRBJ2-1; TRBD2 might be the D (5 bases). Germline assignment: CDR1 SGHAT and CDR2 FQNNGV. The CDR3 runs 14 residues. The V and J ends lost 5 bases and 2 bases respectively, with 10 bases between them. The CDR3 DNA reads TGTGCCAGCAGCCCGCTCGGGGCCTACAATGAGCAGTTCTTC. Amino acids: CASSPLGAYNEQFF. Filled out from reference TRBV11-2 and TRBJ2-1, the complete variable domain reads EAGVAQSPRYKIIEKRQSVAFWCNPISGHATLYWYQQILGQGPKLLIQFQNNGVVDDSQLPKDRFSAERLKGVDSTLKIQPAKLEDSAVYLCASSPLGAYNEQFFGPGTRLTVL.

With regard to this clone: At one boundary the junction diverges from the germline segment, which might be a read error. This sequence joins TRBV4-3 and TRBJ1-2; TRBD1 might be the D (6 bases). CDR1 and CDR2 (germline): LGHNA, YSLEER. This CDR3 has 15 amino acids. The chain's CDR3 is CASSEEGRGHYGYTF. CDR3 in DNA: TGCGCCAGCAGCGAAGAGGGCAGGGGCCACTATGGCTACACCTTC.

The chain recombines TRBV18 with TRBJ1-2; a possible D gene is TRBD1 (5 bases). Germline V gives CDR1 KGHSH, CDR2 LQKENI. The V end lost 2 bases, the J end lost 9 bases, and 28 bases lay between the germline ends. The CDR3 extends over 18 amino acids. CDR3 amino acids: CASSPTGLPGPPFLRYTF. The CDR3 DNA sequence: TGTGCCAGCTCACCAACGGGTTTACCGGGGCCCCCATTTTTACGCTACACCTTC.

The CDR3 loop reads CASSPSGRISTDTQYF. The CDR3 bases are TGTGCCAGCAGCCCAAGTGGACGTATCAGCACAGATACGCAGTATTTT. This rearrangement joins TRBV7-2 to TRBJ2-3; no firm D call. Germline V lookup: CDR1 SGHTA, CDR2 FQGNSA. Trimming stripped 5 bases from V and 0 bases from J, with 15 bases between. CDR3 length: 16 amino acids.

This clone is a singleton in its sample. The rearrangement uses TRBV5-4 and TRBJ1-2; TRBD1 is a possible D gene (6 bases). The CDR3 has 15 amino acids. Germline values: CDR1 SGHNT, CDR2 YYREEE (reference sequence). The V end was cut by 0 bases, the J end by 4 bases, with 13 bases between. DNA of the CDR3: TGTGCCAGCAGCTTGGCCAGGGGCGCAGGCTATGGCTACACCTTC. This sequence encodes CASSLARGAGYGYTF. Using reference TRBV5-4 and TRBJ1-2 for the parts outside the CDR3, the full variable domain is ETGVTQSPTHLIKTRGQQVTLRCSSQSGHNTVSWYQQALGQGPQFIFQYYREEENGRGNFPPRFSGLQFPNYSSELNVNALELDDSALYLCASSLARGAGYGYTFGSGTRLTVV.

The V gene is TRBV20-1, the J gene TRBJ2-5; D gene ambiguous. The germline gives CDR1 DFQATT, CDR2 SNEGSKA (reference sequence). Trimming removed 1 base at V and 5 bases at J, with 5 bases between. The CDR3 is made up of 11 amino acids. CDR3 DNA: TGCAGTGCTAGAGTTATGGAGACCCAGTACTTC. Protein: CSARVMETQYF.

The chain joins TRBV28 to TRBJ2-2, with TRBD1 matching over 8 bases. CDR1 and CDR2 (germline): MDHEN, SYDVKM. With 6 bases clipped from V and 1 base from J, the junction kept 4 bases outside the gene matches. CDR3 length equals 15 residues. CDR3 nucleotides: TGTGCCAGCAGCTCAGGGGGCGGGAACACCGGGGAGCTGTTTTTT. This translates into CASSSGGGNTGELFF.

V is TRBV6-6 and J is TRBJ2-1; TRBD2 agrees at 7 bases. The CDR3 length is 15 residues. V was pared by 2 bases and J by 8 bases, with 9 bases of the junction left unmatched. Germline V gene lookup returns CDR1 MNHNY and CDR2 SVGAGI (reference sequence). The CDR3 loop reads CASSYRGGSIDEQFF. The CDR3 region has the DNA TGTGCCAGCAGTTACCGGGGCGGGAGTATAGATGAGCAGTTCTTC.

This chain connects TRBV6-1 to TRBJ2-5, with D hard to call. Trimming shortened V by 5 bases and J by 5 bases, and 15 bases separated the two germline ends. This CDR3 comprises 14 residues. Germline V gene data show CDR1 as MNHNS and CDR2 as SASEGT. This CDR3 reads CASSRALIGETQYF. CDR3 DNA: TGTGCCAGCAGTAGGGCCCTTATCGGCGAGACCCAGTACTTC.

CDR3 in amino acids: CACARGSRETQYF. DNA for the CDR3: TGTGCCTGTGCGAGGGGCTCCCGGGAGACCCAGTACTTC. The V and J genes are TRBV7-3 and TRBJ2-5, with D tentatively TRBD1 or TRBD2 (5 bases each). This CDR3 spans 13 amino acids. From germline, CDR1 is SGHTA and CDR2 FQGTGA. V lost 11 bases and J 5 bases, leaving 18 bases between the germline ends.

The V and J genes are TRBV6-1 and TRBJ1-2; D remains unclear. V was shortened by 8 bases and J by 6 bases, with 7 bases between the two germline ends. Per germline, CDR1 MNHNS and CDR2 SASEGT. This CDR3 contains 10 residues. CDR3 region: CASLYHGYTF. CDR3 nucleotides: TGTGCCAGCCTATACCATGGCTACACCTTC.

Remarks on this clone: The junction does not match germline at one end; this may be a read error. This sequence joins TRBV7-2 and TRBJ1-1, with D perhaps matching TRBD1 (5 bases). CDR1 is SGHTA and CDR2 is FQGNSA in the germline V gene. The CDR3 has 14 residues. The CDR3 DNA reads TGTGCCAGCAGCCCACGCCGCGGACACACAGAAGCTTTCTTT. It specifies CASSPRRGHTEAFF.

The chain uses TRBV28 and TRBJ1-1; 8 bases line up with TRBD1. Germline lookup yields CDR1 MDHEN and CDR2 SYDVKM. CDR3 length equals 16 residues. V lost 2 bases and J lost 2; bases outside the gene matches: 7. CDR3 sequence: CASSLIVGQGNTEAFF. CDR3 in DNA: TGTGCCAGCAGTTTAATAGTCGGACAGGGAAACACTGAAGCTTTCTTT.

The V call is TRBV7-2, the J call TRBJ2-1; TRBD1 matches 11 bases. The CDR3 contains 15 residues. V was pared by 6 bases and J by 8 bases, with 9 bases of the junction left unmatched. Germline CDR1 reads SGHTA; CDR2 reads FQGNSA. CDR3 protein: CASRRRTGGWDEQFF. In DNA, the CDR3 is TGTGCCAGCAGACGACGGACAGGGGGCTGGGATGAGCAGTTCTTC.

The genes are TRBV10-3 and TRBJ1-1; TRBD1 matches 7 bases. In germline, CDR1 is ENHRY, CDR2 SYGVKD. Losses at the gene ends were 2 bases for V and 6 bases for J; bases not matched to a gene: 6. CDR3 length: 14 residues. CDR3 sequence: CAISEAGGQPEAFF. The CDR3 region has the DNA TGTGCCATCAGTGAGGCAGGGGGACAACCTGAAGCTTTCTTT.